This is a list of T cell receptor beta chains from one sample in a study of blood T cells in healthy people across ages. Via MiXCR, TCRdb re-called the 5' RACE reads, giving one row per CDR3 protein. The data show hundreds of thousands of distinct CDR3 sequences, roughly 56% seen once. Sequencing was done on a sample of blood. These receptors came from a man aged 35 to 55 in good health. The CDR3 runs from the conserved cysteine through the conserved F or W.

cdr3_aa: CASSPPPNYGYTF
v_call: TRBV7-9
j_call: TRBJ1-2

cdr3_aa: CASRDGAGDTQYF
v_call: TRBV12-3/TRBV12-4
j_call: TRBJ2-3

cdr3_aa: CSVGQEYGYTF
v_call: TRBV29-1
j_call: TRBJ1-2

cdr3_aa: CAISGQRTEAFF
v_call: TRBV10-3
j_call: TRBJ1-1

cdr3_aa: CASSLPGLDGYTF
v_call: TRBV12-3/TRBV12-4
j_call: TRBJ1-2

cdr3_aa: CVSSPGTLPYSNQPQHF
v_call: TRBV12-3/TRBV12-4
j_call: TRBJ1-5

cdr3_aa: CANSRSQRVNEQFF
v_call: TRBV12-3/TRBV12-4
j_call: TRBJ2-1

cdr3_aa: CSAPGLAGARNEQFF
v_call: TRBV20-1
j_call: TRBJ2-1

cdr3_aa: CASSLGARRMETQYF
v_call: TRBV5-5
j_call: TRBJ2-5

cdr3_aa: CSVEGRSNTGELFF
v_call: TRBV29-1
j_call: TRBJ2-2

cdr3_aa: CSARRLGQGGNEQFF
v_call: TRBV20-1
j_call: TRBJ2-1